The 25 T cell receptor beta chains below all came from one sample that was sequenced in a study of radiation and T cells in renal cell carcinoma. Repertoires were generated with immunoSEQ multiplex PCR, while TCRdb's copy carries only in-frame clones and drops some. The top ten hold 15% to 20% of the sample, which has more than 120,000 clones, about 88% seen once. Time point meaning: blood 4 weeks post-SBRT, at nephrectomy. The sample's treatment: 15 Gy SBRT to primary tumor, nephrectomy 4 weeks later. The sequencing here drew on blood, taken from a patient whose treatment included radiotherapy and nephrectomy. These receptors were taken from a woman aged 45 to 65 with renal cell carcinoma.

The rearrangement links TRBV6-1 to TRBJ2-5; D may be TRBD1 or TRBD2 (5 bases each). Germline lookup yields CDR1 MNHNS and CDR2 SASEGT. Trimming pared 2 bases from V and 5 bases from J, leaving 9 bases between. This CDR3 is built from 13 residues. The DNA for the CDR3 is TGTGCCAGCAGTGAATTGAGGGGTGAGACCCAGTACTTC. It is translated as CASSELRGETQYF.

The V and J genes are TRBV7-2 and TRBJ1-4; 7 nucleotides match TRBD1. Germline V lookup: CDR1 SGHTA, CDR2 FQGNSA. The CDR3 length is 15 residues. Losses at the gene ends were 0 bases for V and 4 bases for J; bases not matched to a gene: 2. The CDR3: CASSLATGINEKLFF. As DNA, the CDR3 is TGTGCCAGCAGCTTAGCGACAGGGATTAATGAAAAACTGTTTTTT.

This sequence joins TRBV2 and TRBJ2-6; D unresolved. With 4 bases removed from V and 4 bases from J, the gap between germline ends came to 11 bases. In germline, CDR1 is SNHLY, CDR2 FYNNEI. The CDR3 spans 15 residues. The CDR3 coding sequence is TGTGCCAGCAGTGTTCAGGATCTGGGGGCCAACGTCCTGACTTTC. The encoded protein is CASSVQDLGANVLTF.

V and J are TRBV4-1 and TRBJ2-1; 7 nucleotides agree with TRBD1. Germline lookup yields CDR1 MGHRA and CDR2 YSYEKL. The trim removed 1 base at V and 0 bases at J, leaving 3 bases unmatched. This CDR3 has 16 amino acids. Here the CDR3 DNA reads TGCGCCAGCAGCCAAGGGGACAGATTCTCCTACAATGAGCAGTTCTTC. Translated: CASSQGDRFSYNEQFF.

This chain links TRBV4-3 with TRBJ2-7; TRBD2 aligns across 12 bases. CDR1 is LGHNA, CDR2 YSLEER, per germline. The CDR3 totals 21 residues. Trimming at V came to 0 bases and at J to 9 bases, leaving 24 bases not matched to a gene. CDR3 sequence reads: CASSQEPPSSGGAMGNQVQYF. The DNA for the CDR3 is TGCGCCAGCAGCCAAGAACCCCCCTCTAGCGGGGGGGCCATGGGTAATCAGGTGCAGTACTTC.

This sequence joins TRBV28 and TRBJ2-5; D is unresolved. The CDR3 is 15 residues long. Germline CDR1 is MDHEN and CDR2 is SYDVKM. The ends were cut back, 8 bases at V and 2 bases at J, with 18 bases in the middle. The CDR3 nucleotides read TGTGCCAGCGGTATGGCCGGGCCTAATCAAGAGACCCAGTACTTC. This encodes CASGMAGPNQETQYF. The full variable domain, its missing parts supplied by reference TRBV28 and TRBJ2-5, is DVKVTQSSRYLVKRTGEKVFLECVQDMDHENMFWYRQDPGLGLRLIYFSYDVKMKEKGDIPEGYSVSREKKERFSLILESASTNQTSMYLCASGMAGPNQETQYFGPGTRLLVL.

The chain couples TRBV18 to TRBJ2-3, with D uncertain. The germline V gene encodes CDR1 KGHSH and CDR2 LQKENI. Trimming removed 2 bases from V and 1 base from J, with 7 bases in between. CDR3 size: 14 residues. In DNA, the CDR3 is TGTGCCAGCTCACCAGAGGTGGGCACAGATACGCAGTATTTT. The encoded protein is CASSPEVGTDTQYF.

This clone occurred a few times. The gene calls are TRBV18 and TRBJ2-1; D unclear. Germline loops: CDR1 KGHSH, CDR2 LQKENI. This CDR3 contains 13 residues. V dropped 5 bases and J dropped 7 bases, with 12 bases sitting between them. The CDR3 DNA follows: TGTGCCAGCTCAACGGGCTTTGCAAATGAGCAGTTCTTC. Its protein product is CASSTGFANEQFF.

Only a few counts were recorded for this clone. The V and J genes are TRBV19 and TRBJ1-2; 11 nucleotides line up with TRBD1. This CDR3 has 15 amino acids. The V segment lost 4 bases and the J segment 7 bases; nucleotides outside the gene matches: 8. CDR1 LNHDA and CDR2 SQIVND come from the germline V gene (reference sequence). The CDR3 region is CASSRPGQGDFGYTF. The CDR3 bases are TGTGCCAGTAGTAGGCCGGGACAGGGGGACTTTGGCTACACCTTC.

This clone was detected once. The rearrangement links TRBV6-5 to TRBJ2-1; no definite D call. The V and J ends lost 5 bases and 5 bases respectively, with 7 bases between them. This CDR3 spans 12 amino acids. Germline CDR1 is MNHEY and CDR2 is SVGAGI. DNA for the CDR3: TGTGCCAGCAGTCCGGCCCACAATGAGCAGTTCTTC. It specifies CASSPAHNEQFF.

The chain uses TRBV5-4 and TRBJ1-2; 8 bases agree with TRBD1. From germline, CDR1 is SGHNT and CDR2 YYREEE (reference sequence). V was clipped by 0 bases and J by 7 bases; unmatched bases: 8. The CDR3 length is 15 residues. The CDR3 region is CASSLVVRGRSGYTF. In DNA, the CDR3 is TGTGCCAGCAGCTTGGTGGTCAGGGGGCGATCTGGCTACACCTTC.

The genes are TRBV14 and TRBJ1-5; possible D gene TRBD1, 5 bases. V dropped 5 bases and J dropped 6 bases, with 11 bases sitting between them. The CDR3 has 13 amino acids. Germline V gene data show CDR1 as SGHDN and CDR2 as FVKESK. The CDR3 DNA sequence: TGTGCCAGCAGCGACCGCGGGGGTCAGCCCCAGCATTTT. It encodes CASSDRGGQPQHF.

The chain couples TRBV7-2 to TRBJ2-4, with D hard to call. CDR1 is SGHTA and CDR2 is FQGNSA in the germline V gene. The CDR3 contains 16 residues. V gave up 4 bases and J gave up 0 bases, with 13 bases separating them. Here the CDR3 reads CASSSEASIAKNIQYF. The CDR3 nucleotides read TGTGCCAGCAGCTCCGAAGCAAGTATAGCCAAAAACATTCAGTACTTC.

The chain has TRBV2 and TRBJ2-7; TRBD2 matches 9 bases. V shed 6 bases and J 3 bases; nucleotides not matched to a gene: 6. This CDR3 has 14 residues. CDR1 is SNHLY and CDR2 is FYNNEI in the germline V gene. The CDR3 bases are TGTGCCAGCAGGACGTCTAGCGGGGACTACGAGCAGTACTTC. Amino acids: CASRTSSGDYEQYF.

The gene calls are TRBV9 and TRBJ1-1, with D possibly being TRBD1 (5 bases). Trimming cost V 3 bases and J 0 bases, with 12 bases left between them. The CDR3 contains 15 residues. Per germline, CDR1 SGDLS and CDR2 YYNGEE. The CDR3 region is CASSGRQSLNTEAFF. CDR3 nucleotide sequence: TGTGCCAGCAGCGGTCGACAGAGTTTGAACACTGAAGCTTTCTTT.

The gene calls are TRBV5-6 and TRBJ2-5, with 15 bases identical to TRBD2. The J call may be incorrect, as the DNA end agrees better with TRBJ2-7. From germline, CDR1 is SGHDT and CDR2 YYEEEE. The CDR3 totals 16 residues. In DNA form, the CDR3 reads TGTGCCAGCAGCCTCCGGACTAGCGGGAGGGTGTACGAGCAGTACTTC. Translation: CASSLRTSGRVYEQYF.

This sequence joins TRBV30 and TRBJ1-3; perhaps TRBD1 as D (5 bases). This CDR3 contains 17 residues. Germline CDR1 is GTSNPN and CDR2 is SVGIG (reference sequence). V dropped 0 bases and J dropped 0 bases, with 15 bases sitting between them. The CDR3 nucleotides read TGTGCCTGGAGTGTTCGGGAGACAGCCAGCTCTGGAAACACCATATATTTT. This gives the protein CAWSVRETASSGNTIYF. The whole variable domain, remainder taken from reference TRBV30 and TRBJ1-3, is SQTIHQWPATLVQPVGSPLSLECTVEGTSNPNLYWYRQAAGRGLQLLFYSVGIGQISSEVPQNLSASRPQDRQFILSSKKLLLSDSGFYLCAWSVRETASSGNTIYFGEGSWLTVV.

The chain employs TRBV28 and TRBJ1-2, with 9 bases aligning to TRBD1. Germline CDR1 is MDHEN and CDR2 is SYDVKM. This CDR3 region has 13 residues. Trimming took 3 bases from V and 8 from J; bases not matched to a gene: 4. For the CDR3, the DNA is TGTGCCAGCAGTTTCACAGGGGGCGTGGGCTACACCTTC. Its protein is CASSFTGGVGYTF.

The J gene is TRBJ1-5, the V gene TRBV6-5, with D unresolved. V was pared by 2 bases and J by 3 bases, with 5 bases between. Germline CDR1 reads MNHEY; CDR2 reads SVGAGI. The CDR3 contains 13 residues. CDR3 residues: CASSYGDNQPQHF. The CDR3 DNA reads TGTGCCAGCAGTTACGGGGACAATCAGCCCCAGCATTTT.

This sequence joins TRBV10-3 and TRBJ2-5, with unresolved D. Germline values: CDR1 ENHRY, CDR2 SYGVKD. The CDR3 runs 13 residues. The V end lost 3 bases, the J end lost 5 bases, and 10 bases lay between the germline ends. CDR3 amino acids: CAISDQTRETQYF. The CDR3 DNA follows: TGTGCCATCAGTGACCAGACGAGGGAGACCCAGTACTTC.

J is TRBJ2-7 and V is TRBV2; 9 bases line up with TRBD1. This CDR3 is 15 amino acids long. Germline loops: CDR1 SNHLY, CDR2 FYNNEI. Unmatched junction bases numbered 8, after V lost 2 bases and J lost 6 bases. The CDR3 DNA sequence: TGTGCCAGCAGTGAACCGGACAGGGGTTTGGGCGAGCAGTACTTC. It codes for CASSEPDRGLGEQYF.

The chain carries TRBV28 and TRBJ1-6; 7 bases agree with TRBD1. With 4 bases clipped from V and 5 bases from J, the junction kept 5 bases outside the gene matches. Germline loops: CDR1 MDHEN, CDR2 SYDVKM. This CDR3 spans 15 amino acids. Written as DNA, the CDR3 is TGTGCCAGCAGTTCCCAACAGGGGAATAATTCACCCCTCCACTTT. Protein: CASSSQQGNNSPLHF.

The V gene is TRBV7-2, the J gene TRBJ2-1; D is unresolved. The V and J ends lost 2 bases and 6 bases respectively, with 8 bases between them. The CDR3 has 13 amino acids. Germline lookup yields CDR1 SGHTA and CDR2 FQGNSA. The CDR3 region has the DNA TGTGCCAGCAGCTTACCTTCAGCCAATGAGCAGTTCTTC. This encodes CASSLPSANEQFF. Full variable domain (rest looked up from reference TRBV7-2 and TRBJ2-1): GAGVSQSPSNKVTEKGKDVELRCDPISGHTALYWYRQSLGQGLEFLIYFQGNSAPDKSGLPSDRFSAERTGGSVSTLTIQRTQQEDSAVYLCASSLPSANEQFFGPGTRLTVL.

The V and J genes are TRBV5-1 and TRBJ2-7; D uncertain. The CDR3 extends over 15 amino acids. V lost 4 bases and J 5 bases, leaving 19 bases between the germline ends. Germline CDR1 SGHRS, CDR2 YFSETQ. The CDR3 nucleotides are TGCGCCAGCAGCCTGGACGGCCCCAACCCCGACGAGCAGTACTTC. This sequence encodes CASSLDGPNPDEQYF. The full variable domain, in which reference TRBV5-1 and TRBJ2-7 provide the parts outside the CDR3, is KAGVTQTPRYLIKTRGQQVTLSCSPISGHRSVSWYQQTPGQGLQFLFEYFSETQRNKGNFPGRFSGRQFSNSRSEMNVSTLELGDSALYLCASSLDGPNPDEQYFGPGTRLTVT.

The chain is built from TRBV6-1 and TRBJ1-2; D not certain. The ends were cut back, 7 bases at V and 4 bases at J, with 13 bases in the middle. CDR3 length: 13 residues. The germline V gene has CDR1 MNHNS and CDR2 SASEGT. Written as DNA, the CDR3 is TGTGCCAGCATATTCACAGTGGGCTATGGCTACACCTTC. Its translation is CASIFTVGYGYTF.